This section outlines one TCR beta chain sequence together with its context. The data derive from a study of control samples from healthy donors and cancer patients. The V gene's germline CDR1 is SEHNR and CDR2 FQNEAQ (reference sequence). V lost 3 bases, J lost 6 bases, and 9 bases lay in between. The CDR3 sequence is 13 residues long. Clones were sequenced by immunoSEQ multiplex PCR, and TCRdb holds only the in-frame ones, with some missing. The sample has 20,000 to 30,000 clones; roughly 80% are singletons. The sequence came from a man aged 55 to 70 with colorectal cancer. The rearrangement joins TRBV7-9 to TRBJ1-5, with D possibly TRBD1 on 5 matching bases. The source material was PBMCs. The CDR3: CASSLAGLQPQHF. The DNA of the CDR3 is TGTGCCAGCAGCTTGGCGGGACTTCAGCCCCAGCATTTT.